This entry lists 19 T cell receptor beta chains sequenced from one sample in a study of OX40 agonist ivuxolimab in advanced cancers. TCRdb keeps only in-frame clones here, not all; method: immunoSEQ multiplex PCR. Of 66,000 or so clones listed, around 90% are singletons. Sequencing was performed on CD4+ or CD8+ T cells sorted from blood, taken in a trial of the OX40 agonist ivuxolimab. The receptor set was obtained from an adult with an advanced solid tumor such as melanoma, head and neck, liver or kidney cancer.

The rearrangement links TRBV27 to TRBJ1-1, with D possibly being TRBD1 (5 bases). Germline V CDR1 and CDR2: MNHEY, SMNVEV (reference sequence). V was pared by 3 bases and J by 7 bases, with 12 bases between. This CDR3 is built from 13 residues. CDR3 sequence: CASSLQTDLEAFF. The CDR3 DNA follows: TGTGCCAGCAGTTTGCAGACAGACCTTGAAGCTTTCTTT.

Only one count was recorded for this clone. The V and J genes are TRBV2 and TRBJ2-1; tentative D call: TRBD1 (6 bases). Germline CDR1 is SNHLY and CDR2 is FYNNEI. Trimming cost V 7 bases and J 4 bases, with 14 bases left between them. This CDR3 is built from 14 residues. In DNA, the CDR3 is TGTGCCAGCATCCGGGACATCCGGTACAATGAGCAGTTCTTC. Translating gives CASIRDIRYNEQFF.

This clone was detected once. The V gene is TRBV10-3, the J gene TRBJ2-2; 8 nucleotides align to TRBD1. Germline V gene sequence: CDR1 ENHRY, CDR2 SYGVKD. The CDR3 covers 14 residues. V gave up 4 bases and J gave up 7 bases; unmatched junction bases: 5. CDR3 in DNA: TGTGCCATCAGTGGAGACAGGGGAATCGGGGAGCTGTTTTTT. It translates to CAISGDRGIGELFF.

This chain uses TRBV10-3 with TRBJ1-2; tentatively, D is TRBD1 (5 bases). CDR1 is ENHRY and CDR2 is SYGVKD in the germline V gene. This CDR3 is built from 15 residues. V lost 3 bases to trimming and J lost 8 bases, with 19 bases between them. CDR3 sequence (DNA): TGTGCCATCAGTGACCCCGAGGGCAAAGGGGTCGGCTACACCTTC. This codes for CAISDPEGKGVGYTF.

The CDR3 spells CASNFGGQANTEAFF. The CDR3 region has the DNA TGTGCCAGCAATTTCGGCGGACAGGCGAACACTGAAGCTTTCTTT. This chain uses TRBV2 with TRBJ1-1; 7 bases are shared with TRBD1. Trimming cost V 7 bases and J 1 base; bases outside gene matches: 9. The CDR3 is made up of 15 amino acids. Germline V gene data show CDR1 as SNHLY and CDR2 as FYNNEI.

This clone came up a few times. The chain combines TRBV18 with TRBJ1-1, with D hard to call. CDR3 length: 14 amino acids. The V end was cut by 1 base, the J end by 3 bases, with 9 bases between. The V gene's germline CDR1 is KGHSH and CDR2 LQKENI. CDR3 coding DNA: TGTGCCAGCTCACCACGGGAAAGGCACACTGAAGCTTTCTTT. Its translation is CASSPRERHTEAFF.

The chain recombines TRBV5-6 with TRBJ2-7, with D unclear. Per the germline V gene, CDR1 is SGHDT and CDR2 is YYEEEE. V lost 1 base and J lost 4, with 3 bases in between. This CDR3 is 11 amino acids long. The CDR3 loop is CASSLRYEQYF. The DNA for the CDR3 is TGTGCCAGCAGCTTGAGGTACGAGCAGTACTTC.

This clone was recorded once. The chain carries TRBV20-1 and TRBJ2-7; tentatively, D is TRBD1 (6 bases). The germline V gene encodes CDR1 DFQATT and CDR2 SNEGSKA (reference sequence). CDR3 length equals 10 residues. V lost 8 bases and J 3 bases, leaving 8 bases between the germline ends. CDR3 in amino acids: CSTGFYEQYF. CDR3 DNA: TGCAGTACAGGGTTCTACGAGCAGTACTTC.

The chain has TRBV2 and TRBJ2-4; perhaps TRBD1 as D (5 bases). The CDR3 sequence is 14 residues long. Germline-derived CDR1 and CDR2 are SNHLY and FYNNEI. The ends were cut back, 7 bases at V and 6 bases at J, with 16 bases in the middle. The CDR3 sequence: CASKGEIQLNIQYF. In DNA form, the CDR3 reads TGTGCCAGCAAAGGGGAAATACAGTTAAACATTCAGTACTTC.

The J gene is TRBJ2-5, the V gene TRBV5-1, with 7 bases matching TRBD1. V lost 5 bases to trimming and J lost 2 bases; unmatched junction nucleotides: 6. The CDR3 has 14 residues. Germline V gives CDR1 SGHRS, CDR2 YFSETQ. CDR3 protein: CASSVQGQQETQYF. In nucleotides, the CDR3 is TGCGCCAGCAGTGTCCAGGGACAGCAAGAGACCCAGTACTTC.

The gene calls are TRBV6-5 and TRBJ1-2, with D perhaps TRBD1 (5 bases). The CDR3 extends over 15 amino acids. Per the germline V gene, CDR1 is MNHEY and CDR2 is SVGAGI. Deletions cut 2 bases from V and 4 bases from J, with 14 bases between. The CDR3 region is CASSYRPTGSYGYTF. Here the CDR3 DNA reads TGTGCCAGCAGTTACCGACCAACAGGAAGCTATGGCTACACCTTC.

The chain recombines TRBV5-1 with TRBJ2-1; TRBD1 matches 7 bases. This CDR3 region has 14 residues. Trimming removed 8 bases from V and 2 bases from J; junction bases left unmatched: 7. Germline loops: CDR1 SGHRS, CDR2 YFSETQ. The CDR3 spells CASSTGDAYNEQFF. DNA of the CDR3: TGCGCCAGTAGCACAGGGGATGCCTACAATGAGCAGTTCTTC.

The J gene is TRBJ2-7, the V gene TRBV5-1, with 10 nucleotides matching TRBD2. The CDR3 extends over 15 amino acids. Germline lookup yields CDR1 SGHRS and CDR2 YFSETQ. J gave up 1 base and V 2 bases, and 3 bases lay outside the gene matches. The CDR3 DNA reads TGCGCCAGCAGCTTAGATAGCGGGGGGTCCTACGAGCAGTACTTC. Residues: CASSLDSGGSYEQYF. The variable domain in full, completed from reference TRBV5-1 and TRBJ2-7, reads KAGVTQTPRYLIKTRGQQVTLSCSPISGHRSVSWYQQTPGQGLQFLFEYFSETQRNKGNFPGRFSGRQFSNSRSEMNVSTLELGDSALYLCASSLDSGGSYEQYFGPGTRLTVT.

This rearrangement joins TRBV28 to TRBJ1-2; no definite D call. This CDR3 has 12 amino acids. The germline V and J ends were trimmed by 6 bases and 0 bases, with 5 bases remaining between them. Germline CDR1 and CDR2: MDHEN and SYDVKM. CDR3 loop: CASRLANYGYTF. The CDR3 region has the DNA TGTGCCAGCAGGTTAGCTAACTATGGCTACACCTTC.

This clone has just one count. The rearrangement links TRBV30 to TRBJ1-6; D unclear. Germline V gives CDR1 GTSNPN, CDR2 SVGIG (reference sequence). Between the trimmed V and J ends, which lost 4 bases and 9 bases, there was a span of 22 bases. The CDR3 totals 16 residues. The CDR3 protein is CAWNKAAVVLSSPLHF. In DNA form, the CDR3 reads TGTGCCTGGAATAAGGCCGCGGTGGTTTTGAGTTCACCCCTCCACTTT. Based on the CDR3 plus reference TRBV30 and TRBJ1-6, the full variable domain is SQTIHQWPATLVQPVGSPLSLECTVEGTSNPNLYWYRQAAGRGLQLLFYSVGIGQISSEVPQNLSASRPQDRQFILSSKKLLLSDSGFYLCAWNKAAVVLSSPLHFGNGTRLTVT.

This chain connects TRBV6-6 to TRBJ2-5, with D uncertain. The V and J ends lost 11 bases and 5 bases respectively, with 9 bases between them. The CDR3 extends over 10 amino acids. CDR1 is MNHNY and CDR2 is SVGAGI in the germline V gene (reference sequence). CDR3 sequence reads: CAGGRETQYF. CDR3 nucleotide sequence: TGTGCCGGCGGCAGGGAGACCCAGTACTTC.

The chain uses TRBV25-1 and TRBJ1-4; 10 nucleotides agree with TRBD1. V was clipped by 4 bases and J by 0 bases; unmatched bases: 2. CDR1 MGHDK and CDR2 SYGVNS come from the germline V gene. CDR3 length equals 16 residues. DNA of the CDR3: TGTGCCAGCAGTGCCGGACAGGGGGCAACTAATGAAAAACTGTTTTTT. This translates into CASSAGQGATNEKLFF.

This clone was detected once. The rearrangement joins TRBV13 to TRBJ2-1, with 12 bases that match TRBD2. CDR3 length: 16 amino acids. Germline V lookup: CDR1 PRHDT, CDR2 FYEKMQ (reference sequence). The V segment lost 5 bases and the J segment 8 bases; nucleotides outside the gene matches: 10. The CDR3 protein is CASSPPGLAGRDEQFF. The DNA for the CDR3 is TGTGCCAGCAGCCCCCCGGGACTAGCGGGCAGGGATGAGCAGTTCTTC.

A few counts support this clone. The J gene is TRBJ2-7, the V gene TRBV5-4; tentatively, D is TRBD2 (6 bases). Germline CDR1 is SGHNT and CDR2 is YYREEE (reference sequence). V shed 3 bases and J shed 3 bases, with 10 bases lying between them. CDR3 length equals 13 residues. In nucleotides, the CDR3 is TGTGCCAGCAGCTCGGGAGTTGGCTACGAGCAGTACTTC. The encoded protein is CASSSGVGYEQYF.